The rows below give T cell receptor beta chains drawn from one sample of a study of CD8 T cells in Susac syndrome. A single record per CDR3 protein comes from TCRdb applying MiXCR to the immunoSEQ multiplex PCR reads. The sample lists around 180,000 distinct CDR3 sequences, around 95% seen once, with around 0.15% in the top ten. The sequencing input was CD8+ T cells from PBMCs. Receptor source: a human donor with multiple sclerosis. Both conserved end residues are part of each CDR3. D genes are given only for firm matches. Clone sizes are given selectively: once, few, many, or a class where the clone is expanded.

cdr3_length | clone_size | j_call | v_call | d_call | cdr3_aa | cdr3_nt
15 | - | TRBJ1-2 | TRBV6-6 | - | CASSPTASTNYGYTF | TGTGCCAGCAGTCCGACAGCTAGTACCAACTATGGCTACACCTTC
17 | once | TRBJ2-6 | TRBV9 | TRBD1 | CASSSGTASSGANVLTF | TGTGCCAGCAGCTCCGGGACAGCTAGCTCTGGGGCCAACGTCCTGACTTTC
14 | - | TRBJ2-1 | TRBV6-4 | - | CASSGGPIAREQFF | TGTGCCAGCAGTGGCGGCCCGATCGCCCGGGAGCAGTTCTTC
11 | once | TRBJ2-1 | TRBV15 | - | CATSSLNEQFF | TGTGCCACCAGTTCGCTCAATGAGCAGTTCTTC
14 | - | TRBJ2-1 | TRBV14 | - | CASSQGTLYNEQFF | TGTGCCAGCAGCCAAGGGACTCTCTACAATGAGCAGTTCTTC
18 | - | TRBJ2-1 | TRBV15 | TRBD2 | CATSRSTSGGAWLDEQFF | TGTGCCACCAGCAGATCGACTAGCGGGGGGGCCTGGTTGGATGAGCAGTTCTTC
17 | - | TRBJ2-1 | TRBV7-9 | TRBD2 | CASSLSGRASSYNEQFF | TGTGCCAGCAGCCTGAGCGGGAGGGCCTCCTCCTACAATGAGCAGTTCTTC
13 | - | TRBJ1-3 | TRBV20-1 | - | CSALQGLGNTIYF | TGCAGTGCCCTTCAGGGGCTGGGAAACACCATATATTTT
13 | - | TRBJ2-1 | TRBV5-1 | TRBD1 | CASSPNPLQGEFF | TGCGCCAGCAGCCCGAACCCCTTACAGGGGGAGTTCTTC
16 | once | TRBJ2-3 | TRBV15 | TRBD1 | CATSTYRDRVTDTQYF | TGTGCCACCAGCACTTATAGGGACAGGGTAACAGATACGCAGTATTTT
12 | - | TRBJ1-2 | TRBV29-1 | TRBD1 | CSAPQGGYGYTF | TGCAGCGCCCCACAGGGGGGCTATGGCTACACCTTC
14 | once | TRBJ1-2 | TRBV6-5 | - | CASSLGSPGYGYTF | TGTGCCAGCAGTTTGGGCTCCCCCGGCTATGGCTACACCTTC
12 | - | TRBJ2-3 | TRBV7-9 | - | CASSPTETSQYF | TGTGCCAGCAGCCCAACCGAGACTTCGCAGTATTTT
14 | - | TRBJ2-7 | TRBV15 | - | CATSPSAYSYEQYF | TGTGCCACCAGCCCTAGCGCCTACTCCTACGAGCAGTACTTC
13 | - | TRBJ1-6 | TRBV20-1 | - | CSASPGGNSPLHF | TGCAGTGCTAGTCCGGGGGGTAATTCACCCCTCCACTTT
14 | once | TRBJ1-5 | TRBV25-1 | TRBD1 | CASSYRGHNQPQHF | TGTGCCAGCAGTTACAGGGGGCACAATCAGCCCCAGCATTTT
12 | - | TRBJ2-5 | TRBV9 | TRBD1 | CASNRGGETQYF | TGTGCCAGCAACAGGGGTGGTGAGACCCAGTACTTC
16 | - | TRBJ2-5 | TRBV5-1 | TRBD2 | CASRPEREGLYETQYF | TGCGCCAGCCGCCCTGAGCGGGAGGGCCTATATGAGACCCAGTACTTC
13 | - | TRBJ1-2 | TRBV30 | - | CAWSVMGTWGYTF | TGTGCCTGGAGTGTAATGGGGACTTGGGGCTACACCTTC
18 | once | TRBJ2-1 | TRBV5-4 | TRBD2 | CASRPTSGGLERHNEQFF | TGTGCCAGCAGACCCACTAGCGGGGGGCTCGAACGCCACAATGAGCAGTTCTTC
15 | - | TRBJ1-1 | TRBV23-1 | TRBD1 | CASSPNRTGNTEAFF | TGCGCCAGCAGTCCAAACCGGACAGGGAACACTGAAGCTTTCTTT
14 | - | TRBJ2-5 | TRBV20-1 | - | CSATRVLDQETQYF | TGCAGTGCCACCCGGGTGTTAGACCAAGAGACCCAGTACTTC
12 | - | TRBJ2-7 | TRBV9 | TRBD2 | CASSVQAGEQYF | TGTGCCAGCAGCGTACAAGCGGGGGAGCAGTACTTC
12 | - | TRBJ2-2 | TRBV28 | - | CASRWNTGELFF | TGTGCCAGCAGATGGAACACCGGGGAGCTGTTTTTT
14 | - | TRBJ1-1 | TRBV9 | TRBD1 | CASNKQGANTEAFF | TGTGCCAGCAACAAACAGGGGGCAAACACTGAAGCTTTCTTT
11 | - | TRBJ2-5 | TRBV27 | TRBD2 | CASSGGTTQYF | TGTGCCAGCTCCGGGGGGACCACCCAGTACTTC
12 | - | TRBJ2-7 | TRBV5-1 | TRBD1 | CASSPTGSEQYF | TGCGCCAGCAGCCCGACAGGGAGCGAGCAGTACTTC
14 | - | TRBJ1-2 | TRBV29-1 | TRBD1 | CSVPGTGLNYGYTF | TGCAGCGTTCCCGGGACAGGGCTCAATTATGGCTACACCTTC
13 | - | TRBJ1-1 | TRBV7-2 | - | CASSLAGQFEAFF | TGTGCCAGCAGCTTAGCCGGGCAGTTTGAAGCTTTCTTT
14 | - | TRBJ1-4 | TRBV5-1 | TRBD1 | CASSLTGGVEKLFF | TGCGCCAGCAGCTTGACAGGGGGCGTCGAAAAACTGTTTTTT
15 | - | TRBJ2-7 | TRBV29-1 | TRBD1 | CSVVGGTGVLNEQYF | TGCAGCGTTGTAGGGGGGACAGGAGTTCTTAACGAGCAGTACTTC
15 | - | TRBJ2-7 | TRBV7-6 | TRBD2 | CASSSTSGLSYEQYF | TGTGCCAGCAGCTCCACTAGCGGGCTCTCCTACGAGCAGTACTTC
20 | - | TRBJ2-6 | TRBV29-1 | TRBD1 | CSGNRDRGVIPPPGANVLTF | TGCAGCGGGAACCGGGACAGGGGCGTTATTCCCCCGCCGGGGGCCAACGTCCTGACTTTC
13 | - | TRBJ2-5 | TRBV7-2 | TRBD2 | CASSFPLAGTQYF | TGTGCCAGCAGCTTTCCGCTAGCGGGAACCCAGTACTTC
15 | - | TRBJ2-1 | TRBV3-1 | - | CASSLSYFSQGEQFF | TGTGCCAGCAGCCTGAGCTACTTTTCCCAGGGGGAGCAGTTCTTC
15 | once | TRBJ2-1 | TRBV4-1 | - | CASSQEGRAHNEQFF | TGCGCCAGCAGCCAGGAGGGCAGGGCCCACAATGAGCAGTTCTTC
13 | - | TRBJ1-2 | TRBV29-1 | - | CSVDSGEGGRYTF | TGCAGCGTTGACTCAGGGGAGGGGGGCCGCTACACCTTC
16 | once | TRBJ2-6 | TRBV5-1 | TRBD1 | CASSFGQGSGANVLTF | TGCGCCAGCAGCTTTGGACAGGGGTCTGGGGCCAACGTCCTGACTTTC
14 | - | TRBJ1-2 | TRBV14 | TRBD1 | CASSQTGGVYGYTF | TGTGCCAGCAGCCAAACAGGGGGGGTCTATGGCTACACCTTC
11 | - | TRBJ2-7 | TRBV30 | - | CAWTTSYEQYF | TGTGCCTGGACCACCTCCTACGAGCAGTACTTC
15 | - | TRBJ2-1 | TRBV27 | TRBD2 | CASSLGTSGRNEQFF | TGTGCCAGCAGTTTGGGGACTAGCGGTAGAAATGAGCAGTTCTTC
15 | - | TRBJ2-5 | TRBV5-4 | - | CASSLGLSDQETQYF | TGTGCCAGCAGCCTGGGGCTGAGCGACCAAGAGACCCAGTACTTC
15 | - | TRBJ2-2 | TRBV9 | - | CASSPTGVRPGELFF | TGTGCCAGCAGTCCCACAGGAGTGAGGCCCGGGGAGCTGTTTTTT
16 | - | TRBJ2-7 | TRBV7-9 | - | CASSPPVGGPSYEQYF | TGTGCCAGCAGCCCCCCGGTGGGGGGGCCGTCCTACGAGCAGTACTTC
15 | - | TRBJ1-1 | TRBV12-3/TRBV12-4 | TRBD1 | CASSSAGTGIREAFF | TGTGCCAGCAGTTCTGCCGGGACAGGGATACGTGAAGCTTTCTTT